The 6 T cell receptor beta chains in this list originate from one sample, sequenced in a study of blood T cell repertoires in COVID-19. Profiling relied on immunoSEQ multiplex PCR, and the TCRdb table lists in-frame clones only, not all of them. The sample shows under 300,000 clones, roughly nine tenths of them seen only once. The sample taken for sequencing was peripheral blood. These receptors originate from a man aged 55 to 70 with acute or convalescent COVID-19.

The chain recombines TRBV28 with TRBJ1-2, with a possible D match to TRBD1 (5 bases). Trimming took off 2 bases at V and 0 bases at J, with 10 bases between the two ends. The germline CDR1 and CDR2 sequences are MDHEN and SYDVKM. There are 15 residues in the CDR3. Written as DNA, the CDR3 is TGTGCCAGCAGTTTAGGGGGGGTTACTAACTATGGCTACACCTTC. Amino acid sequence: CASSLGGVTNYGYTF.

The rearrangement uses TRBV7-9 and TRBJ2-1; TRBD1 matches 9 bases. V shed 5 bases and J 4 bases; nucleotides not matched to a gene: 12. CDR1 is SEHNR, CDR2 FQNEAQ, per germline (reference sequence). The CDR3 sequence is 17 residues long. This CDR3 is CASSPRTGDRGYNEQFF. The CDR3 DNA reads as TGTGCCAGCAGCCCCCGGACAGGGGATAGGGGATACAATGAGCAGTTCTTC. The entire variable domain, with the rest obtained from reference TRBV7-9 and TRBJ2-1, is as follows: DTGVSQNPRHKITKRGQNVTFRCDPISEHNRLYWYRQTLGQGPEFLTYFQNEAQLEKSRLLSDRFSAERPKGSFSTLEIQRTEQGDSAMYLCASSPRTGDRGYNEQFFGPGTRLTVL.

V and J are TRBV7-3 and TRBJ1-3; perhaps TRBD1 as D (6 bases). The CDR3 extends over 16 amino acids. In germline, CDR1 is SGHTA, CDR2 FQGTGA. V was clipped by 2 bases and J by 0 bases, with 11 bases between them. The DNA for the CDR3 is TGTGCCAGCAGCTTAGGGGGCTTCGCCTCTGGAAACACCATATATTTT. The encoded protein is CASSLGGFASGNTIYF.

This clone has more than one count but fewer than ten. The chain joins TRBV4-3 to TRBJ1-2; D unresolved. Germline V gene data show CDR1 as LGHNA and CDR2 as YSLEER. V lost 0 bases and J 4 bases, leaving 6 bases between the germline ends. This CDR3 is 13 amino acids long. The CDR3 here is CASSQDLGYGYTF. The CDR3 region has the DNA TGCGCCAGCAGCCAAGATCTCGGCTATGGCTACACCTTC.

This clone appeared once. V gene TRBV7-2 combines with J gene TRBJ2-5; D may be TRBD2 (5 bases). This CDR3 contains 16 residues. Germline-derived CDR1 and CDR2 are SGHTA and FQGNSA. Trimming left V 1 base short and J 2 bases short, with 14 bases between. CDR3 coding DNA: TGTGCCAGCAGCTTAGGGCGAGGGAGAGGGCAAGAGACCCAGTACTTC. Translation: CASSLGRGRGQETQYF.

The V gene is TRBV28, the J gene TRBJ1-2, with D perhaps TRBD1 (5 bases). The CDR3 length is 14 residues. Germline V gene data show CDR1 as MDHEN and CDR2 as SYDVKM. Between the trimmed V and J ends, which lost 1 base and 3 bases, there was a span of 9 bases. CDR3 DNA sequence: TGTGCCAGCAGTTTATCAGGGCCCTACTATGGCTACACCTTC. Residues: CASSLSGPYYGYTF.